The rows below give T cell receptor beta chains drawn from one sample of a study of cytomegalovirus exposure and HLA in healthy donors. Profiling relied on immunoSEQ multiplex PCR, and the TCRdb table lists in-frame clones only, not all of them. The sample holds about 140,000 clones, roughly 73% seen once. Sequencing input: PBMCs. All receptors derive from a male donor in good health and CMV-seronegative. Both conserved end residues are part of each CDR3. The D gene is left open where the match is weak. Clone size is stated in some rows and not others, as once, few, many or a class when expanded.

abundance: -; v_gene: TRBV27; j_gene: TRBJ2-2; d_gene: -; CDR3aa: CASNFRGTGELFF; CDR3nt: TGTGCCAGCAATTTCAGGGGCACCGGGGAGCTGTTTTTT
abundance: -; v_gene: TRBV27; j_gene: TRBJ2-7; d_gene: -; CDR3aa: CASSPQGFHEQYF; CDR3nt: TGTGCCAGCAGTCCTCAGGGTTTTCACGAGCAGTACTTC
abundance: -; v_gene: TRBV11-2; j_gene: TRBJ2-7; d_gene: -; CDR3aa: CASSFGRAYEQYF; CDR3nt: TGTGCCAGCAGCTTTGGGCGGGCCTACGAGCAGTACTTC
abundance: few; v_gene: TRBV5-4; j_gene: TRBJ2-7; d_gene: TRBD2; CDR3aa: CASSPGLAGLSSYEQYF; CDR3nt: TGTGCCAGCAGCCCCGGACTAGCGGGGTTATCCTCCTACGAGCAGTACTTC
abundance: -; v_gene: TRBV6-1; j_gene: TRBJ1-6; d_gene: -; CDR3aa: CASSGQQGPNSPLHF; CDR3nt: TGTGCCAGCAGTGGTCAACAGGGCCCTAATTCACCCCTCCACTTT
abundance: -; v_gene: TRBV5-6; j_gene: TRBJ1-1; d_gene: -; CDR3aa: CASSDLEAPADTEAFF; CDR3nt: TGTGCCAGCAGCGACCTAGAGGCGCCGGCGGACACTGAAGCTTTCTTT
abundance: -; v_gene: TRBV5-1; j_gene: TRBJ2-5; d_gene: -; CDR3aa: CASSLDPGTIQETQYF; CDR3nt: TGCGCCAGCAGCTTGGATCCCGGGACAATCCAAGAGACCCAGTACTTC
abundance: once; v_gene: TRBV29-1; j_gene: TRBJ2-1; d_gene: TRBD2; CDR3aa: CSVETSGGRPGEQFF; CDR3nt: TGCAGCGTTGAGACTAGCGGGGGCCGCCCGGGTGAGCAGTTCTTC
abundance: few; v_gene: TRBV6-5; j_gene: TRBJ1-1; d_gene: -; CDR3aa: CASSYSGGGNTEAFF; CDR3nt: TGTGCCAGCAGTTACTCGGGAGGGGGAAACACTGAAGCTTTCTTT
abundance: few; v_gene: TRBV9; j_gene: TRBJ2-3; d_gene: TRBD2; CDR3aa: CASSISGGASTDTQYF; CDR3nt: TGTGCCAGCAGCATTAGCGGGGGAGCTAGCACAGATACGCAGTATTTT
abundance: -; v_gene: TRBV7-2; j_gene: TRBJ2-6; d_gene: TRBD1; CDR3aa: CASSSPGTGWSGANVLTF; CDR3nt: TGTGCCAGCAGCTCCCCCGGGACAGGGTGGTCTGGGGCCAACGTCCTGACTTTC
abundance: -; v_gene: TRBV29-1; j_gene: TRBJ2-7; d_gene: -; CDR3aa: CSVAGVTRGSYEQYF; CDR3nt: TGCAGCGTTGCGGGGGTGACAAGAGGGTCCTACGAGCAGTACTTC
abundance: -; v_gene: TRBV7-3; j_gene: TRBJ2-2; d_gene: TRBD2; CDR3aa: CASSLTSGGSGELFF; CDR3nt: TGTGCCAGCAGCTTAACTAGCGGGGGGTCCGGGGAGCTGTTTTTT
abundance: -; v_gene: TRBV6-1; j_gene: TRBJ2-3; d_gene: TRBD2; CDR3aa: CANSLAGGRDTQYF; CDR3nt: TGTGCCAACTCACTAGCGGGGGGGCGCGATACGCAGTATTTT
abundance: -; v_gene: TRBV5-5; j_gene: TRBJ1-1; d_gene: TRBD1; CDR3aa: CASSSGTGGRAFF; CDR3nt: TGTGCCAGCAGCTCCGGGACAGGGGGGCGAGCTTTCTTT
abundance: few; v_gene: TRBV5-6; j_gene: TRBJ2-7; d_gene: -; CDR3aa: CASSRGTRTLYEQYF; CDR3nt: TGTGCCAGCAGCCGAGGGACACGTACCCTCTACGAGCAGTACTTC
abundance: -; v_gene: TRBV11-1; j_gene: TRBJ1-6; d_gene: -; CDR3aa: CASSEGSYNSPLHF; CDR3nt: TGTGCCAGCAGCGAGGGTTCCTATAATTCACCCCTCCACTTT